This record looks at one T cell receptor beta chain sequence and its context. Its target antigen remains unknown. Base qualities are not at hand, and no much larger clone is one base apart. These data are taken from a study of lymphopenia after photon versus proton radiotherapy (dated by TCRdb to between 2017 and 2020). Study-wide context: The immunological effects of photon versus proton radiation therapy were compared in patients with gastrointestinal tumors who developed high-grade lymphopenia. The cohort comprised approximately 21 patients with gastrointestinal tumors who received either photon or proton therapy and then developed lymphopenia. The goal of the study was to describe how the two radiation modalities differ in their effects on the immune system.

Per the germline V gene, ENHRY is the CDR1 and SYGVKD is the CDR2. Reading from cysteine to phenylalanine, the CDR3 counts 13 amino acids. Just CDR3 DNA is preserved here, 39 bases in frame from base 1. The V end loses 2 bases and the J end loses 1 base, and a stretch of 5 bases separates them. Findings and caveats that apply to the study as a whole: Relative stability during treatment was observed in proton-treated patients, whereas loss of naive T cells and TCR diversity and gain of effector/memory populations were observed in photon-treated patients. Across the cohort, a larger post-nadir drop in TCR diversity was inversely correlated with overall survival time among patients who died. The survival association was examined only in patients who died, and the authors described better survival with proton therapy as a possibility, not as a demonstrated result. After the lymphocyte count nadir, repertoires from photon-treated patients showed oligoclonal expansion, particularly of CD8+ Temra cells, and this expansion drove the decline in diversity.

The receptor library was made with the immunoSEQ multiplex PCR assay. T cell repertoires were profiled by deep sequencing of rearranged TCR beta loci, alongside multiparametric flow cytometry. What TCRdb holds here is the immuneACCESS table cut down to in-frame rearrangements. Part of the clones is not present; checked against another copy, under half of the missing clones reflect an unresolved V gene, and the others are unexplained. This sample has roughly 41,000 clones in its table, and 70% to 90% of those were observed once. The ten largest make up approximately 2.9% of the sample. This chain is built from TRBV10-3 and TRBJ1-1, with TRBD1 tentatively as D gene (5 bases match). The source material was peripheral blood, sampled from a patient treated with photon-based radiotherapy. The clonotype originates from a man in his forties or fifties with gastric cancer. Here the CDR3 is given as CAISETGNTEAFF. The DNA sequence follows: TGTGCCATCAGTGAGACAGGGAACACTGAAGCTTTCTTT.